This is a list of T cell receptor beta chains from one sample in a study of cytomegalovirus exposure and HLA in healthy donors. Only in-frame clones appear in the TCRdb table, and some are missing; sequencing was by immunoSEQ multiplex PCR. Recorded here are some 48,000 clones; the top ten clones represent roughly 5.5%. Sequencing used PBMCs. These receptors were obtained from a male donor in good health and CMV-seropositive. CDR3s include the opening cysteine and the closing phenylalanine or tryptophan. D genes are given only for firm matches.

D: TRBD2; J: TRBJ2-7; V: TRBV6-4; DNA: TGTGCCAGAAGACTAGCGGACTCCTACGAGCAGTACTTC; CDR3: CARRLADSYEQYF
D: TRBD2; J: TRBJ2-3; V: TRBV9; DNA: TGTGCCAGCAGCTTCCTGACTAGCGGCACAGATACGCAGTATTTT; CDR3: CASSFLTSGTDTQYF
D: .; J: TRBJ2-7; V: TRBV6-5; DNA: TGTGCCAGCAGGGCCACAGGAATCTACGAGCAGTACTTC; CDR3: CASRATGIYEQYF
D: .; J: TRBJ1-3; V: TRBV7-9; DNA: TGTGCCAGCAGCGTTTTCAGACTCTCTGGAAACACCATATATTTT; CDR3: CASSVFRLSGNTIYF
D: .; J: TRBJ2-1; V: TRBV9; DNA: TGTGCCAGCAGCGTAGGGCCAAACAATGAGCAGTTCTTC; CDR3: CASSVGPNNEQFF
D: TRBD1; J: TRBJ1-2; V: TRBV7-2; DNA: TGTGCCAGCAGCTTATCAGGGGGCTATGGCTACACCTTC; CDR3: CASSLSGGYGYTF
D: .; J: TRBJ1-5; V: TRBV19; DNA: TGTGCCAGTAGTATGTACGGAGTCAATCAGCCCCAGCATTTT; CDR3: CASSMYGVNQPQHF
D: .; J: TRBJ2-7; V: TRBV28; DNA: TGTGCCAGCAGTTTAAGGGGCTACGAGCAGTACTTC; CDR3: CASSLRGYEQYF
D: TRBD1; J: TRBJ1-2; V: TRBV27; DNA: TGTGCCAGCAGCGGACAGGGGGATTCTGGCTATGGCTACACCTTC; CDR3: CASSGQGDSGYGYTF
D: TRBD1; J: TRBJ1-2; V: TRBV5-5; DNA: TGTGCCAGCAGCTGGACAGGGAACTATGGCTACACCTTC; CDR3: CASSWTGNYGYTF
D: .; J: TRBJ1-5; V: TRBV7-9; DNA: TGTGCCAGCAGCCGGACGGGGGACTATAGCAATCAGCCCCAGCATTTT; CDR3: CASSRTGDYSNQPQHF
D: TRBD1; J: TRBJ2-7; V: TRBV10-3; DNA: TGTGCCATCAGTGAGTCAGGGACAGGCTACGAGCAGTACTTC; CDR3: CAISESGTGYEQYF
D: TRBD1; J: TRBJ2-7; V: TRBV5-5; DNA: TGTGCCAGCAGCTTGGGGGGACAGGGGAGATTCTACGAGCAGTACTTC; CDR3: CASSLGGQGRFYEQYF
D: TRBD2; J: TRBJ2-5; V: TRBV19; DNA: TGTGCCAGTAGTATAGACCTCGGGACTAGCTTCTCCGAGACCCAGTACTTC; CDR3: CASSIDLGTSFSETQYF
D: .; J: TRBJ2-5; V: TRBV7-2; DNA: TGTGCCAGCAGCCTAAGACATGCACAAGAGACCCAGTACTTC; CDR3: CASSLRHAQETQYF
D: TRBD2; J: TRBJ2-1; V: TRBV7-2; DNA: TGTGCCAGCAGTTTGAGAACGGGGGGGGCCGACAATGAGCAGTTCTTC; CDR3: CASSLRTGGADNEQFF
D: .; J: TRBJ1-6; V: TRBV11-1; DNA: TGTGCCAGCAGAGGGGGCTCCTATAATTCACCCCTCCACTTT; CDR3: CASRGGSYNSPLHF
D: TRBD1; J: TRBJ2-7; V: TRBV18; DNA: TGTGCCAGCTCACCGTCCGGGACAGCCTACGAGCAGTACTTC; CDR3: CASSPSGTAYEQYF
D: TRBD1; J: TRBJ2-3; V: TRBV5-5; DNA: TGTGCCAGCAGCTATTGGCGGACAGGGAGAGATACGCAGTATTTT; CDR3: CASSYWRTGRDTQYF
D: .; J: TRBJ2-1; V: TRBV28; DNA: TGTGCCAGCAGTGGGTTGGGGCCCAGCGAGCAGTTCTTC; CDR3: CASSGLGPSEQFF
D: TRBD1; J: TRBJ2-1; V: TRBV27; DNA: TGTGCCAGCAGGTCCCCGGGACAGGGCCGCAATGAGCAGTTCTTC; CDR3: CASRSPGQGRNEQFF
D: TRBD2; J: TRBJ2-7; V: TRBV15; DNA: TGTGCCACCAGCGCCGGGGGGGGACCCGAATACGAGCAGTACTTC; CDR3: CATSAGGGPEYEQYF
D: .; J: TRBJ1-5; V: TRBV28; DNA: TGTGCCAGCAAGGGGAGCAATCAGCCCCAGCATTTT; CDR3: CASKGSNQPQHF
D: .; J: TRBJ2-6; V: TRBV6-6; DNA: TGTGCCAGCAGGAGACAGCAATCTGGGGCCAACGTCCTGACTTTC; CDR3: CASRRQQSGANVLTF